One and the same sample provided the 9 T cell receptor beta chains below, sequenced in a study of blood T cell repertoires in COVID-19. Sequencing used immunoSEQ multiplex PCR; TCRdb keeps in-frame clones, though not all of them. The sample comprises 250,000 to 300,000 clones, approximately 91% of which are singletons, and 0.8% rests with the top ten. Sequencing input: peripheral blood. These receptor sequences come from a woman in her twenties or thirties with acute or convalescent COVID-19.

The genes are TRBV2 and TRBJ2-1; 12 nucleotides match TRBD2. The CDR3 spans 14 residues. The V and J ends lost 7 bases and 5 bases, in that order; junction bases with no gene match: 3. The germline gives CDR1 SNHLY, CDR2 FYNNEI. CDR3 in amino acids: CASKLAGGHNEQFF. The DNA of the CDR3 is TGTGCCAGCAAACTAGCGGGAGGTCACAATGAGCAGTTCTTC.

This chain joins TRBV19 and TRBJ1-2; 7 nucleotides agree with TRBD1. Germline CDR1 reads LNHDA; CDR2 reads SQIVND (reference sequence). CDR3 size: 14 residues. Germline trimming cut 2 bases from V and 7 bases from J; bases unmatched to any gene: 7. This chain's CDR3 is CASSITQGVGGYTF. The CDR3 bases are TGTGCCAGTAGTATAACCCAGGGGGTCGGTGGCTACACCTTC.

Only one count was recorded for this clone. This chain uses TRBV6-1 with TRBJ1-6; D not resolved. The V end was cut by 2 bases, the J end by 0 bases, with 17 bases between. The CDR3 loop spans 19 amino acids. CDR1 and CDR2 from the germline V gene are MNHNS and SASEGT. The CDR3 loop reads CASSEIPATSSSYNSPLHF. The CDR3 nucleotides read TGTGCCAGCAGTGAAATCCCGGCGACTTCGAGCTCCTATAATTCACCCCTCCACTTT.

This clone was counted once. This chain connects TRBV3-1 (or the pseudogene TRBV3-2) to TRBJ1-1, with D perhaps matching TRBD1 (6 bases). Trimming left V 4 bases short and J 1 base short, with 13 bases between. The CDR3 extends over 15 amino acids. The V gene's germline CDR1 is LGHDT and CDR2 YNNKEL (reference sequence). The CDR3 DNA follows: TGTGCCAGCAGCCCTATGGGGGCGCCGAACACTGAAGCTTTCTTT. Encoded protein: CASSPMGAPNTEAFF.

The chain combines TRBV19 with TRBJ2-3; a possible D gene is TRBD1 (6 bases). Germline lookup yields CDR1 LNHDA and CDR2 SQIVND (reference sequence). V was trimmed by 0 bases and J by 4 bases, leaving 14 bases between them. The CDR3 runs 16 residues. CDR3 bases: TGTGCCAGTAGTATAGAACCCTCCCCAGGGGCAGATACGCAGTATTTT. Protein: CASSIEPSPGADTQYF.

CDR3 sequence reads: CASSVATGGIRDYTGELFF. In DNA form, the CDR3 reads TGTGCCAGCAGCGTAGCCACAGGGGGCATTCGAGATTACACCGGGGAGCTGTTTTTT. The rearrangement uses TRBV9 and TRBJ2-2; 9 bases align to TRBD1. This CDR3 comprises 19 residues. V lost 0 bases and J lost 3; bases outside the gene matches: 12. Germline CDR1 SGDLS, CDR2 YYNGEE.

Concerning this clone: Other DNA sequences in this specimen translate into the identical CDR3. The CDR3 is CASSWDRNTEAFF. In DNA form, the CDR3 reads TGTGCCAGCAGCTGGGACAGGAACACTGAAGCTTTCTTT. V gene TRBV5-4 combines with J gene TRBJ1-1; 7 nucleotides align to TRBD1. J was trimmed by 1 base and V by 3 bases; bases with no gene match: 0. This CDR3 region has 13 residues. Germline V CDR1 and CDR2: SGHNT, YYREEE (reference sequence).

The chain joins TRBV19 to TRBJ1-4, with a weak D call TRBD1 (6 bases). The CDR3 is 16 residues long. V was trimmed by 7 bases and J by 10 bases, leaving 25 bases between them. Germline values: CDR1 LNHDA, CDR2 SQIVND (reference sequence). The CDR3 nucleotides are TGTGCCAGTACGCCCCCCGGCGGGGGCGCGTTTGGAAAACTGTTTTTT. The encoded protein is CASTPPGGGAFGKLFF.

The chain couples TRBV6-5 to TRBJ1-2, with 10 nucleotides matching TRBD1. Germline assignment: CDR1 MNHEY and CDR2 SVGAGI. This CDR3 contains 14 residues. V was clipped by 6 bases and J by 4 bases; unmatched bases: 5. The CDR3 DNA is TGTGCCAGCAGGGGACAGGGGTCTTTCTATGGCTACACCTTC. It specifies CASRGQGSFYGYTF.